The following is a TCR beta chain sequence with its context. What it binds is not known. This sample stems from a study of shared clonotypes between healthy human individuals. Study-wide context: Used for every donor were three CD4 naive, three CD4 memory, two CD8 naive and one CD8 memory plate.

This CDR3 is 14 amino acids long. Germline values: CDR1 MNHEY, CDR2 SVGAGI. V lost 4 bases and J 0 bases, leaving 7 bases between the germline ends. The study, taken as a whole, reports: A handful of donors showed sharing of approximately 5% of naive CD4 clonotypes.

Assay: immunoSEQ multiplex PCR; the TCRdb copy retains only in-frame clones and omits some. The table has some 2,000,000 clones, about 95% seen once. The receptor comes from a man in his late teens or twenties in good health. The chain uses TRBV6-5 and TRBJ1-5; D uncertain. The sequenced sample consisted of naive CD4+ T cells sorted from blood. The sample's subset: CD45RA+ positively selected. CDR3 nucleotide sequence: TGTGCCAGCAGTTTCGACGGTAGCAATCAGCCCCAGCATTTT. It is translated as CASSFDGSNQPQHF.